A single sample gave rise to the 20 T cell receptor beta chains below, sequenced in a study of T-cell reconstitution after alpha-beta-depleted transplantation in children. Preparing the TCRbeta library involved the use of unique molecular identifiers. MiXCR, run by TCRdb on the PCR reads, gives a single entry per CDR3 protein. There are approximately 47,000 distinct CDR3 sequences in the sample; roughly 52% occur only once, and around two fifths lies in the top ten. The source was peripheral blood, collected before TCRalphabeta/CD19-depleted stem cell transplant. Every receptor here comes from a boy under three years old with SCID, due to receive a stem cell transplant.

The chain combines TRBV20-1 with TRBJ1-1, with TRBD1 identical over 10 bases. Germline V lookup: CDR1 DFQATT, CDR2 SNEGSKA (reference sequence). This CDR3 has 14 amino acids. With V trimmed by 3 bases and J by 5 bases, 6 bases remained unmatched. CDR3 DNA: TGCAGTGCTAGGGCGACAGGGGGCGGGACTGAAGCTTTCTTT. Residues: CSARATGGGTEAFF.

At least ten counts were recorded for this clonotype. The rearrangement joins TRBV4-1 to TRBJ2-3; D not certain. The germline gives CDR1 MGHRA, CDR2 YSYEKL. CDR3 size: 14 residues. Trimming took off 0 bases at V and 5 bases at J, with 9 bases between the two ends. The CDR3 nucleotides read TGCGCCAGCAGCCAAGATCAGCGCCGAGATACGCAGTATTTT. As protein: CASSQDQRRDTQYF.

This clonotype has at least ten counts. V gene TRBV15 combines with J gene TRBJ1-6; maybe TRBD1 (5 bases). The CDR3 has 16 residues. Germline CDR1 LNHNV, CDR2 YYDKDF (reference sequence). V lost 3 bases and J lost 9, with 18 bases in between. This CDR3 reads CATSRGGTGLSSPLHF. The CDR3 nucleotides are TGTGCCACCAGCAGGGGGGGAACAGGACTAAGTTCACCCCTCCACTTT.

This chain links TRBV7-2 with TRBJ1-5; tentatively, D is TRBD1 (5 bases). The CDR3 totals 14 residues. Germline assignment: CDR1 SGHTA and CDR2 FQGNSA. Trimming shortened V by 5 bases and J by 3 bases, and 11 bases separated the two germline ends. The CDR3 nucleotides read TGTGCCAGCAGCCTCCGACAGTTCAATCAGCCCCAGCATTTT. Encoded protein: CASSLRQFNQPQHF.

The CDR3 DNA follows: TGTGCCAGCAGTTTGGCCCAAAATCAGCCCCAGCATTTT. Translating gives CASSLAQNQPQHF. V usage is TRBV12-3 or TRBV12-4 and J usage is TRBJ1-5, with D hard to call. The CDR3 spans 13 residues. The V end lost 3 bases, the J end lost 4 bases, and 7 bases lay between the germline ends.

This clonotype was found once. The rearrangement uses TRBV6-5 and TRBJ2-1; 8 positions agree with TRBD2. Unmatched junction bases numbered 9, after V lost 3 bases and J lost 14 bases. Germline V gives CDR1 MNHEY, CDR2 SVGAGI. This CDR3 has 13 amino acids. In DNA, the CDR3 is TGTGCCAGCAGTTATCGCGGGGGGCTGATCAAGTTCTTC. Its protein is CASSYRGGLIKFF.

The rearrangement joins TRBV5-1 to TRBJ2-5, with 8 bases identical to TRBD1. V was pared by 4 bases and J by 5 bases, with 4 bases of the junction left unmatched. The CDR3 has 13 residues. Per germline, CDR1 SGHRS and CDR2 YFSETQ. The CDR3 DNA follows: TGCGCCAGCAGCGCAGGGGGCCGGGAGACCCAGTACTTC. As protein: CASSAGGRETQYF.

This clonotype was detected ten times or more. The V gene is TRBV6-1, the J gene TRBJ1-5; D gene ambiguous. This CDR3 is 11 amino acids long. Germline CDR1 reads MNHNS; CDR2 reads SASEGT. V shed 2 bases and J shed 6 bases, with 2 bases lying between them. In DNA, the CDR3 is TGTGCCAGCAGTGAAAGTCAGCCCCAGCATTTT. This codes for CASSESQPQHF.

This sequence joins TRBV4-3 and TRBJ1-1; no firm D call. CDR1 LGHNA and CDR2 YSLEER come from the germline V gene. V gave up 0 bases and J gave up 4 bases, with 12 bases separating them. The CDR3 totals 15 residues. The CDR3 here is CASSQDRVWGTEAFF. In nucleotides, the CDR3 is TGCGCCAGCAGCCAAGATCGGGTATGGGGCACTGAAGCTTTCTTT.

The chain has TRBV20-1 and TRBJ1-5; D uncertain. The germline V gene has CDR1 DFQATT and CDR2 SNEGSKA (reference sequence). Trimming cost V 5 bases and J 0 bases, with 17 bases left between them. CDR3 length: 16 amino acids. DNA of the CDR3: TGCAGTGCTTCCCAATTCTCAGAATATAGCAATCAGCCCCAGCATTTT. It codes for CSASQFSEYSNQPQHF.

J is TRBJ2-3 and V is TRBV4-2, with 9 positions matching TRBD2. The CDR3 has 17 amino acids. V lost 1 base and J lost 6; bases outside the gene matches: 11. Germline lookup yields CDR1 LGHNA and CDR2 YNFKEQ. The chain's CDR3 is CASSQGFSGGPGDTQYF. CDR3 coding DNA: TGTGCCAGCAGCCAAGGTTTTAGCGGGGGCCCCGGGGATACGCAGTATTTT.

The V and J genes are TRBV27 and TRBJ2-1; D tentatively fits TRBD1 or TRBD2 (5 bases each). Germline CDR1 MNHEY, CDR2 SMNVEV (reference sequence). V dropped 10 bases and J dropped 8 bases, with 18 bases sitting between them. The CDR3 is made up of 13 amino acids. This CDR3 is CAIGWGTIHEQFF. In nucleotides, the CDR3 is TGTGCCATCGGGTGGGGGACGATACATGAGCAGTTCTTC.

The CDR3 loop reads CSASSAGSYEQYF. The CDR3 coding sequence is TGCAGTGCTAGTTCGGCTGGCTCCTACGAGCAGTACTTC. The chain links TRBV20-1 to TRBJ2-7; unclear D gene. Trimming pared 3 bases from V and 0 bases from J, leaving 9 bases between. Per the germline V gene, CDR1 is DFQATT and CDR2 is SNEGSKA (reference sequence). The CDR3 length is 13 residues.

This clonotype was found once. The chain employs TRBV12-3 or TRBV12-4 and TRBJ1-4, with 7 positions matching TRBD1. The V and J ends lost 7 bases and 8 bases, in that order; junction bases with no gene match: 7. The CDR3 is made up of 13 amino acids. CDR3 loop: CASTRQGGEKLFF. DNA of the CDR3: TGTGCCAGCACCCGACAGGGAGGCGAAAAACTGTTTTTT.

V gene TRBV20-1 combines with J gene TRBJ2-2; unclear D gene. Germline loops: CDR1 DFQATT, CDR2 SNEGSKA (reference sequence). V was shortened by 3 bases and J by 4 bases, with 12 bases between the two germline ends. The CDR3 is 14 residues long. This CDR3 is CSASTFGSTGELFF. In nucleotides, the CDR3 is TGCAGTGCTAGTACCTTTGGCTCCACCGGGGAGCTGTTTTTT.

This clonotype occurred a few times. The chain combines TRBV5-1 with TRBJ2-3; TRBD1 is a possible D gene (6 bases). Germline V gene data show CDR1 as SGHRS and CDR2 as YFSETQ. V lost 7 bases, J lost 0 bases, and 12 bases lay in between. This CDR3 has 14 residues. This CDR3 is CASFTRGSTDTQYF. CDR3 bases: TGCGCCAGCTTTACCAGGGGTAGCACAGATACGCAGTATTTT.

The chain combines TRBV2 with TRBJ2-1, with a tentative D call TRBD1 (6 bases). Germline V lookup: CDR1 SNHLY, CDR2 FYNNEI. The V gene lost 4 bases and the J gene lost 10 bases, with 14 bases spanning the gap. The CDR3 totals 13 residues. The CDR3 reads CASSVGRTAEQFF. In nucleotides, the CDR3 is TGTGCCAGCAGTGTAGGAAGGACAGCAGAGCAGTTCTTC.

The chain is built from TRBV19 and TRBJ2-7; D not certain. This CDR3 spans 11 amino acids. V was pared by 5 bases and J by 5 bases, with 7 bases between. Germline values: CDR1 LNHDA, CDR2 SQIVND (reference sequence). The DNA for the CDR3 is TGTGCCAGTAGTGAGAGACACGAGCAGTACTTC. This gives the protein CASSERHEQYF.

This chain joins TRBV20-1 and TRBJ1-2; no clear D. Germline CDR1 reads DFQATT; CDR2 reads SNEGSKA (reference sequence). This CDR3 has 12 amino acids. Deletions cut 0 bases from V and 4 bases from J, with 6 bases between. The CDR3 bases are TGCAGTGCTAGAGATTTCGTCTATGGCTACACCTTC. Translated, it gives CSARDFVYGYTF.

This rearrangement joins TRBV20-1 to TRBJ1-4, with a possible D match to TRBD1 (5 bases). Trimming removed 1 base at V and 7 bases at J, with 10 bases between. CDR3 length: 13 residues. Per the germline V gene, CDR1 is DFQATT and CDR2 is SNEGSKA (reference sequence). The CDR3: CSARGGAGEKLFF. DNA of the CDR3: TGCAGTGCTAGAGGTGGGGCTGGTGAAAAACTGTTTTTT.